This record looks at one TCR beta chain sequence and its context. The specificity of this receptor is unknown. Base qualities are not at hand, and no much larger clone is one base apart. The data belong to a study of CD4+ T cells in melanoma (dated by TCRdb to between 2022 and 2023). Background for the entire study: Neoantigen-specific CD4+ T cells in human melanoma were investigated in the study. The full study reports these points: Neoantigen-specific CD4+ T cells in melanoma were reported to show diverse differentiation states. The report described a correlation between neoantigen-specific CD4+ T cells and the function of CD8+ T cells, macrophages and B cells.

The donors were people with melanoma. Libraries were made using the immunoSEQ multiplex PCR assay. TCRdb provides this immuneACCESS table in a form limited to in-frame rearrangements. Some clones are lacking; in checked studies, under half of them reflect an unresolved V gene, and why the rest are absent is not known. Present in this sample are over 100,000 clones, approximately 90% of which were seen just once. The top ten clones comprise 3.3% of the sample. The CDR3 covers 16 residues, taking in both the cysteine and the phenylalanine. CDR3 DNA only is kept here, 48 bases in frame from base 1. CDR1 and CDR2 are drawn from the germline V gene (reference sequence): LNHDA, SQIVND. Relative to germline, V is 6 bases shorter and J is 1 base shorter, with 16 bases between their ends.

The sequence is built from TRBV19 and TRBJ1-5; the D gene is possibly TRBD1, with 6 bases matching. The sequencing sample was made of peripheral blood. This TCR was recovered from a human donor with melanoma. The DNA reads TGTGCCAGTAGACCCGGGGGGGGCGCGAGCAATCAGCCCCAGCATTTT. Its protein is CASRPGGGASNQPQHF.